This T cell receptor (beta chain) was identified in a study of T cell repertoires in aging, cancer and after chemotherapy. Whole-study results and caveats: Loss of evenness, beyond lost richness, contributed to age-related TCR diversity decline in cancer patients. Untreated cancer patients had significantly lower blood TCR diversity than age-matched healthy donors.

This clonotype was observed a few times. The antigen is unknown. V lost 0 bases, J lost 2 bases, and 11 bases lay in between. The CDR3 totals 15 residues. Germline V CDR1 and CDR2: MNHEY, SMNVEV (reference sequence). Amplification of TCR beta used genomic DNA extracted from peripheral blood. A mixed TRB-A/B primer pool amplified rearranged TRB by multiplex touch-down PCR. TCRdb redid the calling of the multiplex PCR reads with MiXCR, one entry per CDR3 protein. This table has thousands of distinct CDR3 sequences, 26% appearing once. This TCR came from a human donor in good health. Sequenced material: blood. This rearrangement joins TRBV27 to TRBJ2-7; D is unclear. In DNA form, the CDR3 reads TGTGCCAGCAGTTTATCGGGCGGAATCCCCTACGAGCAGTACTTC. This sequence encodes CASSLSGGIPYEQYF.